The clone carrying this T cell receptor beta chain showed up many times. What it binds is not known. Mismatch with germline at one junction end may stem from a read error. The record originates from a study of T cell repertoires in cytomegalovirus infection. Study information: Carrying CMV and the relevant HLA type showed in public TCR beta signatures. General observations from the study: The ex vivo response was dominated by HLA-C-restricted CMV-specific TCR beta clonotypes. CMV carriers having the relevant HLA were flagged by cumulative public TCR beta family frequency.

Germline V CDR1 and CDR2: SGHTA, FQGNSA. CDR3 size: 15 residues. One entry per CDR3 protein, called by TCRdb with MiXCR from the reads. The data show approximately 470,000 distinct CDR3 sequences, about 44% seen once. The material sequenced was cultured PBMCs, taken from culture after CMV antigen stimulation. The TCR originated in a human donor in good health (CMV status not recorded). Some clones in this sample may be carry-over from other donors' samples. This chain uses TRBV7-2 with TRBJ1-6; D gene ambiguous. CDR3 DNA sequence: TGTGCCAGCACCATTGACATAACCTATAACTCACCCCTCCACTTT. Translating gives CASTIDITYNSPLHF.